The TCR beta chain under discussion was sequenced for a study of Ad26.COV2.S vaccination and SARS-CoV-2 variants (dated by TCRdb to 2020 to 2022). For the wider study: Donors in the vaccine arm were drawn from COV1001, a phase I-IIa trial of Ad26.COV2.S in healthy adults that was multicentre, randomized, double-blind and placebo-controlled. Participants in the trial were split at random into five groups of five each, receiving low-dose or high-dose Ad26.COV2.S once or twice, or else placebo on both occasions. TCRbeta repertoire sequencing served as the tool for gauging how specific and how broad the SARS-CoV-2-reactive T cell receptors were following Ad26.COV2.S vaccination. Dosing of Ad26.COV2.S was intramuscular, at either 5x10^10 or 1x10^11 viral particles, delivered as one shot or as two shots spaced 56 days apart. Blinding of investigators to trial group allocation was maintained during experiments and outcome assessment. The TCR-sequenced set comprised roughly 30 samples: approximately 19 Ad26.COV2.S vaccine recipients, 5 placebo recipients and 8 SARS-CoV-2 convalescent individuals. Results and caveats for the whole study, not just this receptor: Compared with placebo recipients, Ad26.COV2.S recipients showed higher spike-specific TCR breadth (P = 0.0014). It was noted by the authors that total T cell responses may have been underestimated by the TCR breadth and depth analyses. After vaccination, spike-specific CD8+ and CD4+ T cell responses were reported to show substantial breadth. Comparable non-spike TCR breadth was observed between vaccine and placebo recipients, consistent with only spike being contained in the vaccine. Comparing responses between vaccine doses or regimens was not something the study was powered to do.

TCRbeta CDR3 regions were sequenced with the immunoSEQ Assay. After extraction, genomic DNA underwent amplification by bias-controlled multiplex PCR, followed by high-throughput sequencing. The published analysis was carried out like this. To quantify the absolute abundance of each unique TCRbeta CDR3 region, sequences were collapsed and filtered. T cell fraction was estimated by normalization of TCRbeta template counts to usable DNA, with usable DNA being measured through amplification of reference genes present in all nucleated cells. Repertoire TCRs were annotated as SARS-CoV-2-specific when V gene, CDR3 amino acid sequence and J gene were exactly matched to a known reactive TCR set. The reference SARS-CoV-2 TCR set came from MIRA and was filtered for enrichment in COVID-19-positive ImmuneCODE repertoires, removing public or cross-reactive TCRs. Using the MIRA antigens, annotated TCRs were further analysed by specific ORF or by position within an ORF. Breadth was defined as annotated unique rearrangements over total unique productive rearrangements; depth was the summed frequency of those rearrangements. Two-sided Wilcoxon rank-sum tests were applied when comparing TCR breadth between groups. In its TCRdb copy, this immuneACCESS table keeps in-frame sequences only and misses some clones. Where compared with another copy, unresolved V genes explain less than half of these, and the others have no known cause. That table gives V, J and clone size, and the DNA gave D and trimming. A total of around 250,000 clones appear in this sample, roughly nine tenths of them only once. The leading ten clones occupy under 3% of the sample.

The CDR3 numbers 16 residues from cysteine through phenylalanine. This entry keeps only the CDR3 DNA: 48 bases, framed from base 1. Via the germline V gene, CDR1 is SGHTA and CDR2 FQGNSA. V ends up 1 base short and J 6 bases short, with an unmatched junction base count of 9. Read against the paper, the sample's treatment or condition label means: some 19 received Ad26.COV2.S at low or high dose, single or two shots; several received placebo; per-sample allocation not given. For vaccine and placebo recipients, the sequenced repertoires came from samples collected on day 63 after the first injection. In Cohort 1b, about 25 adults aged 18-55 years were enrolled at a single site in Boston, USA, between 29 July and 7 August 2020. Ad26.COV2.S was a replication-incompetent adenovirus type 26 vector that expressed a prefusion-stabilized SARS-CoV-2 spike protein derived from the original Wuhan strain. A remark on this clone: Its binding antigen is unknown. No base quality information exists; no much larger clone differs at one position.

This TCR was sampled from a person aged 18-65 years who received the Ad26.COV2.S COVID-19 vaccine or a placebo. The sample in question was peripheral blood, obtained in a trial of Ad26.COV2.S vaccine versus placebo. The chain links TRBV7-2 with TRBJ2-5, with 9 central nucleotides matching TRBD2. The CDR3 reads as follows: CASSLDTSGSRKTQYF. The base sequence is TGTGCCAGCAGCTTAGATACTAGCGGGTCCCGGAAGACCCAGTACTTC.